This TCR beta chain was retrieved from a study of memory CD4+ T cells and cytomegalovirus serostatus. The wider study: Donors were healthy Belgian adults, several CMV seropositive and fewer than 30 seronegative.

How the authors handled the data: Out-of-frame sequences were removed, leaving around 2.2 million distinct TCRbeta sequences. Assay used: immunoSEQ multiplex PCR; TCRdb lists only in-frame clones, some missing. From that table come the V and J calls and clone size; the DNA was used to work out D and trimming. The repertoire holds about 64,000 clones, with 75% to 80% as singletons. Details on this clone: Its target is not known.

Germline V gives CDR1 SEHNR, CDR2 FQNEAQ (reference sequence). The CDR3 spans 17 residues. V shed 5 bases, J shed 3 bases, and the junction held 14 bases outside the gene matches. Single viable CD3+CD4+CD8-CD45RO+ cells were sorted as the memory CD4+ T cells. Study-wide findings and caveats: A US-trained random forest predicted CMV serostatus with median AUC about 0.92.

The sequencing sample was made of memory CD4+ T cells from blood. The sequence was collected from an adult in good health and CMV-seronegative. The chain recombines TRBV7-9 with TRBJ1-1, with 8 bases lining up with TRBD1. CDR3 coding DNA: TGTGCCAGCAGCGACTCCGGGACAGGAGGTTGGTACACTGAAGCTTTCTTT. Protein: CASSDSGTGGWYTEAFF.